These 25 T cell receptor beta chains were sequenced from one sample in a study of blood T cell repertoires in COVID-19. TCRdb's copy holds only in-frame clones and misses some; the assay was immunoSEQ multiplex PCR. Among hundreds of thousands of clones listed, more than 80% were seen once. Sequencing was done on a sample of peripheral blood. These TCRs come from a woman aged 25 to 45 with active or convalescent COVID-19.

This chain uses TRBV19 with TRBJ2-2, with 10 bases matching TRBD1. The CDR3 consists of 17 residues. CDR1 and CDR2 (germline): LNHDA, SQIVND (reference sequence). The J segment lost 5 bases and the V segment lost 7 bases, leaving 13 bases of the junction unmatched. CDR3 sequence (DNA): TGTGCCAGTACCCTTGTAGGACAGGGGGTTCGGACCGGGGAGCTGTTTTTT. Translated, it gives CASTLVGQGVRTGELFF.

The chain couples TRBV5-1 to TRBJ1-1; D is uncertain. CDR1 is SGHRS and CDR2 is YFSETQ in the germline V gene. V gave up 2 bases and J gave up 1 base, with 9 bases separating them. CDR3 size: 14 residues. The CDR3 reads CASSFSGTNTEAFF. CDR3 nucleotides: TGCGCCAGCAGCTTTTCAGGCACGAACACTGAAGCTTTCTTT.

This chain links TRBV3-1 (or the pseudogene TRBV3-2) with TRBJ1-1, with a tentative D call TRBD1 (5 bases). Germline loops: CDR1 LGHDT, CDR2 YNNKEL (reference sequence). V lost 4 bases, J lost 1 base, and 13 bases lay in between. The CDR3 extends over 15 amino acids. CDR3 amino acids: CASSPTGLTNTEAFF. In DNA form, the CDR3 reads TGTGCCAGCAGCCCGACGGGACTGACGAACACTGAAGCTTTCTTT.

The CDR3 loop is CASSDVAGERDEQFF. DNA for the CDR3: TGTGCCAGCAGTGATGTAGCGGGAGAACGAGATGAGCAGTTCTTC. The chain couples TRBV2 to TRBJ2-1; 9 positions agree with TRBD2. Germline values: CDR1 SNHLY, CDR2 FYNNEI. V lost 3 bases to trimming and J lost 8 bases; unmatched junction nucleotides: 8. This CDR3 is 15 amino acids long.

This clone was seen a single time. The CDR3 sequence is CASSLGLAGQNEQFF. CDR3 DNA: TGTGCCAGCAGCCTAGGACTAGCGGGACAAAATGAGCAGTTCTTC. V is TRBV7-7 and J is TRBJ2-1, with 12 positions matching TRBD2. The CDR3 loop spans 15 amino acids. The V segment lost 5 bases and the J segment 7 bases; nucleotides outside the gene matches: 6. In germline, CDR1 is SSHAT, CDR2 FNYEAQ (reference sequence).

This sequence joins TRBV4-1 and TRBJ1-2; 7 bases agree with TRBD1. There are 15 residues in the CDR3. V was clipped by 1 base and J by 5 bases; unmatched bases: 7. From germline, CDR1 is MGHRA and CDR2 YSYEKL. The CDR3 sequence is CASSQVGDRTYGYTF. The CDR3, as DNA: TGCGCCAGCAGCCAAGTCGGGGACAGAACTTATGGCTACACCTTC.

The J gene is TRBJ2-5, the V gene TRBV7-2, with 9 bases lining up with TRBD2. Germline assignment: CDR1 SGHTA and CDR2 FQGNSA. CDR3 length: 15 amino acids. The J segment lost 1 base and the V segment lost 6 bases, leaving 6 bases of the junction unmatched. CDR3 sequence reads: CASSQAGGRQETQYF. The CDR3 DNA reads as TGTGCCAGCAGTCAAGCGGGGGGTCGCCAAGAGACCCAGTACTTC.

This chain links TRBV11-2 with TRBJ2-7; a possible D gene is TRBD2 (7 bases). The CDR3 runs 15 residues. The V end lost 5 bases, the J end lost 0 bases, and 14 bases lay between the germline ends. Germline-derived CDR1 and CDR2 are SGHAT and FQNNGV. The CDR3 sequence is CASSRGGGSSYEQYF. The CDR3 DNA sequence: TGTGCCAGCAGCCGAGGGGGGGGGTCCTCCTACGAGCAGTACTTC.

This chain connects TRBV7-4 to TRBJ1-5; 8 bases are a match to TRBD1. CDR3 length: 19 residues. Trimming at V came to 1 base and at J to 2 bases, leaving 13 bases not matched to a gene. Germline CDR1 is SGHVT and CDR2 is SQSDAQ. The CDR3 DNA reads TGTGCCAGCAGCTTAGACGCCAGGGGGCATAGTGATGGCAATCAGCCCCAGCATTTT. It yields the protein CASSLDARGHSDGNQPQHF.

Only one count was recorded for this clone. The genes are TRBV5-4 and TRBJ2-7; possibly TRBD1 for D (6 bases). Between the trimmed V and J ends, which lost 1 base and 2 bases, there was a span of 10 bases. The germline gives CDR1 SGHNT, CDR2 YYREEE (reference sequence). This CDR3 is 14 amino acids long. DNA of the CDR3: TGTGCCAGCAGCTTGTTGGGACAAGCCTACGAGCAGTACTTC. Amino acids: CASSLLGQAYEQYF.

The CDR3 DNA reads as TGTGCCAGCAGCTTAGCGGACGGGGTATCTAGCACAGATACGCAGTATTTT. Its protein product is CASSLADGVSSTDTQYF. This chain uses TRBV7-9 with TRBJ2-3; weak D call: TRBD2 (5 bases). Germline values: CDR1 SEHNR, CDR2 FQNEAQ (reference sequence). V dropped 0 bases and J dropped 0 bases, with 13 bases sitting between them. CDR3 size: 17 residues.

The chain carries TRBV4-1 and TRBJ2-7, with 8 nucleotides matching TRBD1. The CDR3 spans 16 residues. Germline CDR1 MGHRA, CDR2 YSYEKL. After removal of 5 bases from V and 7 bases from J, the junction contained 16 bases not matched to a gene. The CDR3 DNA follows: TGCGCCAGCAGCAAGGGGACCGGGACAGGCGGGGTTGAGCAGTACTTC. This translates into CASSKGTGTGGVEQYF.

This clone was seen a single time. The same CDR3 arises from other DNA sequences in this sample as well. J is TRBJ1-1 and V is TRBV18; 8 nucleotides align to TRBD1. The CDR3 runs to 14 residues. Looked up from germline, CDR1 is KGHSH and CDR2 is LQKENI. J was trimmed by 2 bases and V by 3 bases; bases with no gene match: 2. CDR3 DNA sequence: TGTGCCAGCTCACCGGGACAGGTCAACACTGAAGCTTTCTTT. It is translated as CASSPGQVNTEAFF.

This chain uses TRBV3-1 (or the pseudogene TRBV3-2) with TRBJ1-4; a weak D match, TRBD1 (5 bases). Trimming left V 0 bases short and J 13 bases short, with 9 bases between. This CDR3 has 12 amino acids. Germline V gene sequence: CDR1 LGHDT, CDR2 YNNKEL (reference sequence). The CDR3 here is CASSQEGGLLFF. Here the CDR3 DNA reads TGTGCCAGCAGCCAAGAGGGGGGTTTACTGTTTTTT.

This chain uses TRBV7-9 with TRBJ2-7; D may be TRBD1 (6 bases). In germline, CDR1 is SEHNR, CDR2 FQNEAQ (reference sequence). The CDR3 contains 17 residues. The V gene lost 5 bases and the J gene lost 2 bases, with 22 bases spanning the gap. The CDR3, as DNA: TGTGCCAGCAGCCCATTTCAGGGGCGCGGTGATGCCTACGAGCAGTACTTC. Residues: CASSPFQGRGDAYEQYF.

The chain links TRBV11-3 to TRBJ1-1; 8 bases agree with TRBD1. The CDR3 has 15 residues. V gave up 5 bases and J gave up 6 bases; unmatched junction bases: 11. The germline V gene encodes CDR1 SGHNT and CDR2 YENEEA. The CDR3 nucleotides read TGTGCCAGCAGCCCCCAGGCTCAGGGGGCCTCTGAAGCTTTCTTT. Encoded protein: CASSPQAQGASEAFF.

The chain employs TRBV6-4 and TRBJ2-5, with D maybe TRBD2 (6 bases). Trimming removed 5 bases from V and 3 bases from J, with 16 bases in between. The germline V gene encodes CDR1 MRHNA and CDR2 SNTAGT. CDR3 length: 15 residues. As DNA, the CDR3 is TGTGCCAGCAGTAAGACCACGGGGGAAAAAGAGACCCAGTACTTC. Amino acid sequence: CASSKTTGEKETQYF.

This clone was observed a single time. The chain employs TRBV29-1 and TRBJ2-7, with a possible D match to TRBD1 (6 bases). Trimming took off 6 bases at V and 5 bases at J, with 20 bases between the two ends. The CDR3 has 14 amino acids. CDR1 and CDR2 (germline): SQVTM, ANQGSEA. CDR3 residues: CSVSSTDRLDEQYF. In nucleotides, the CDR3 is TGCAGCGTGAGCTCAACTGACAGGCTAGACGAGCAGTACTTC.

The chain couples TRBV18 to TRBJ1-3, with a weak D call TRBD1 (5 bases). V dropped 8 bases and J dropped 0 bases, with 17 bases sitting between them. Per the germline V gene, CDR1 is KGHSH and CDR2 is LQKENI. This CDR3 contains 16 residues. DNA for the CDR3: TGTGCCAGCACTCCGTGGGGGGGAAACTCTGGAAACACCATATATTTT. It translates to CASTPWGGNSGNTIYF.

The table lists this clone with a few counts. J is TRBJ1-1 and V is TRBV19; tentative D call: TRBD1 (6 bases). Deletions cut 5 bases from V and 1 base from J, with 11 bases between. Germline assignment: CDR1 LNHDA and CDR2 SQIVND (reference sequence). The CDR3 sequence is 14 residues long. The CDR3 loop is CASSLGQPNTEAFF. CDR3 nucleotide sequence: TGTGCCAGTAGTTTAGGACAGCCGAACACTGAAGCTTTCTTT.

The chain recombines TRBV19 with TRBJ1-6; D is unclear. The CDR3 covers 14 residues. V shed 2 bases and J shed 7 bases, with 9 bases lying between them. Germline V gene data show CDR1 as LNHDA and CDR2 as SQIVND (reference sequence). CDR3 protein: CASSITSGNSPLHF. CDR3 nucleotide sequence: TGTGCCAGTAGTATAACTTCGGGGAATTCACCCCTCCACTTT.

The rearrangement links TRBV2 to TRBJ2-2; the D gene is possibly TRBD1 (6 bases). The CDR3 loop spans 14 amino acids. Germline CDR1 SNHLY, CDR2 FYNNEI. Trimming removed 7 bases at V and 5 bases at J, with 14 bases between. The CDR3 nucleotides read TGTGCCAGCAACCGGGACACACAGACCGGGGAGCTGTTTTTT. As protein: CASNRDTQTGELFF.

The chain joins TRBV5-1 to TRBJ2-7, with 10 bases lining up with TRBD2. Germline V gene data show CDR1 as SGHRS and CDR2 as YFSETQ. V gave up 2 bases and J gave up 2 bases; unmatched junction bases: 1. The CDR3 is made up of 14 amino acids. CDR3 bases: TGCGCCAGCAGCTTCCTAGCGGGGGCCTACGAGCAGTACTTC. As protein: CASSFLAGAYEQYF.

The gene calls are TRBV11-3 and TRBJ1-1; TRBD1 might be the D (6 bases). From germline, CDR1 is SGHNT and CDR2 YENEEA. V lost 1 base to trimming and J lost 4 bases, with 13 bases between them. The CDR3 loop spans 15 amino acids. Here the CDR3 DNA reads TGTGCCAGCAGCTTAGCCGGGGGGCCGGGCACTGAAGCTTTCTTT. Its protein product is CASSLAGGPGTEAFF.

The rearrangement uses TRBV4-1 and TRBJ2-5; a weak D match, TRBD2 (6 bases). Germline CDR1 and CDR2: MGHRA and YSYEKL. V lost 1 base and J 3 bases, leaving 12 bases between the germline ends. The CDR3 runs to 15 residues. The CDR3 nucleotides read TGCGCCAGCAGCCAAGGAGCGGGTGGGGAAGAGACCCAGTACTTC. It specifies CASSQGAGGEETQYF.